Listed below are T cell receptor beta chains from one sample, sequenced in a study of Tregs in tolerant kidney transplant recipients. Sequencing used immunoSEQ multiplex PCR; TCRdb keeps in-frame clones, though not all of them. Of some 64,000 clones in the sample, under 98% were seen once. Sequenced material: Tregs from blood, taken before the transplant. The receptor source for this set is a human donor who received a combined kidney and bone marrow transplant. Both conserved end residues are part of each CDR3. The D gene is left open where the match is weak. The size of a clone is reported for some rows only, either as once, few or many, or as a class for expanded clones.

TRBJ1-2 | once | - | TRBV6-6 | TGTGCCAGCAGTTACTCAGCAGGCTATGGCTACACCTTC | CASSYSAGYGYTF
TRBJ2-2 | - | TRBD2 | TRBV9 | TGTGCCAGCAGCGTAGGTCCTAGCGGGAGGGCCGGGGAGCTGTTTTTT | CASSVGPSGRAGELFF
TRBJ2-5 | - | - | TRBV6-5 | TGTGCCAGCAGTTACATCGGACACCGTCAAGAGACCCAGTACTTC | CASSYIGHRQETQYF
TRBJ1-4 | - | TRBD1 | TRBV5-4 | TGTGCCAGCAGCCGGACAGGTGAAAATGAAAAACTGTTTTTT | CASSRTGENEKLFF
TRBJ2-2 | - | TRBD1 | TRBV5-1 | TGCGCCAGCAGCTTGGATTTGCAGGGGGTTCGCCGGGAGCTGTTTTTT | CASSLDLQGVRRELFF
TRBJ1-2 | once | TRBD1 | TRBV30 | TGTGCCTGGAGTCAACAGGGGGCGTATGGCTACACCTTC | CAWSQQGAYGYTF
TRBJ2-2 | - | - | TRBV7-8 | TGTGCCAGCAGCCTCGGGGGGCCGAACACCGGGGAGCTGTTTTTT | CASSLGGPNTGELFF
TRBJ1-2 | - | TRBD1 | TRBV18 | TGTGCCAGCTCACCAACCGGGACAGACTATGGCTACACCTTC | CASSPTGTDYGYTF
TRBJ1-6 | - | - | TRBV18 | TGTGCCAGCTCACCCCTGGAGAGTAATTCACCCCTCCACTTT | CASSPLESNSPLHF
TRBJ2-3 | - | TRBD1 | TRBV9 | TGTGCCAGCAGCCGGGACCGGCCCGGGACAGGGAGGCATACGCAGTATTTT | CASSRDRPGTGRHTQYF
TRBJ2-7 | - | - | TRBV7-3 | TGTGCCAGCAGCTATACCTACGAGCAGTACTTC | CASSYTYEQYF
TRBJ1-5 | - | - | TRBV7-2 | TGTGCCAGCAGCTTAGAGGGGGATCAGCCCCAGCATTTT | CASSLEGDQPQHF
TRBJ2-3 | - | - | TRBV7-3 | TGTGCCAGCAGCTCTGGGACTCTCTTCACAGATACGCAGTATTTT | CASSSGTLFTDTQYF
TRBJ2-3 | - | TRBD2 | TRBV11-3 | TGTGCCAGCGTTAGCGGGAGCACAGATACGCAGTATTTT | CASVSGSTDTQYF
TRBJ2-1 | - | - | TRBV6-1 | TGTGCCAGCAGCGGTAGGGAGGGGGTACGCGATGAGCAGTTCTTC | CASSGREGVRDEQFF
TRBJ2-1 | - | - | TRBV9 | TGTGCCAGCAGCGTAGACCCTTGGGACTCGTCTTACAATGAGCAGTTCTTC | CASSVDPWDSSYNEQFF
TRBJ2-7 | - | TRBD2 | TRBV2 | TGTGCCAGCAGTAGGCAAGCGGGAGGTGCCTACGAGCAGTACTTC | CASSRQAGGAYEQYF
TRBJ2-7 | - | TRBD2 | TRBV10-3 | TGTGCCATCGGCGGGACTAGCGGAGCCTACGAGCAGTACTTC | CAIGGTSGAYEQYF
TRBJ1-1 | - | TRBD1 | TRBV29-1 | TGCAGCGTTGAAGGGCAGGGGGTAACTGAAGCTTTCTTT | CSVEGQGVTEAFF
TRBJ2-1 | - | TRBD2 | TRBV7-2 | TGTGCCATAGGCGGGACTAGCGGTTACAATGAGCAGTTCTTC | CAIGGTSGYNEQFF
TRBJ2-7 | - | TRBD1 | TRBV7-9 | TGTGCCAGCAGCTATTCGGGACAGAACTACGAGCAGTACTTC | CASSYSGQNYEQYF
TRBJ1-3 | once | TRBD1 | TRBV30 | TGTGCCTGGAGAACAGGGGAGAACACCATATATTTT | CAWRTGENTIYF
TRBJ1-1 | - | TRBD1 | TRBV18 | TGTGCCAGCTCACCCCCAAAACAGGGGGTGAACACTGAAGCTTTCTTT | CASSPPKQGVNTEAFF
TRBJ1-1 | - | TRBD1 | TRBV5-4 | TGTGCCAGCAGCACAGACAGGGGGCTGAGCACTGAAGCTTTCTTT | CASSTDRGLSTEAFF
TRBJ2-4 | - | - | TRBV18 | TGTGCCAGCTCACTTACAGGGAAGGCCAAAAACATTCAGTACTTC | CASSLTGKAKNIQYF
TRBJ1-2 | - | TRBD1 | TRBV30 | TGTGCCTGGAGTGTAGAGACAGGGGTATATGGCTACACCTTC | CAWSVETGVYGYTF